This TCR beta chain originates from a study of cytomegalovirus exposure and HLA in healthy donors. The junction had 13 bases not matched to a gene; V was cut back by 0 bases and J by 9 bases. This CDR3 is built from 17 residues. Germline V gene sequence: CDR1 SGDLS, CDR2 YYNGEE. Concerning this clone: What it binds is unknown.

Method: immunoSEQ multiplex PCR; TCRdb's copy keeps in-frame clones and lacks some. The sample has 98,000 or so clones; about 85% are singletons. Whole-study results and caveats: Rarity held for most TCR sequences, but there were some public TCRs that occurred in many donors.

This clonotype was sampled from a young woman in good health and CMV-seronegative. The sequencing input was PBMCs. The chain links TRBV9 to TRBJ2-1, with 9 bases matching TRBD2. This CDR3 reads CASSVGPPAGGQGEQFF. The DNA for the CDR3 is TGTGCCAGCAGCGTAGGGCCTCCAGCGGGGGGCCAGGGTGAGCAGTTCTTC. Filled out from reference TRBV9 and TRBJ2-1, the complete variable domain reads DSGVTQTPKHLITATGQRVTLRCSPRSGDLSVYWYQQSLDQGLQFLIQYYNGEERAKGNILERFSAQQFPDLHSELNLSSLELGDSALYFCASSVGPPAGGQGEQFFGPGTRLTVL.